This T cell receptor beta chain was observed in a study of shared clonotypes between healthy human individuals. Study-wide results and limits: Generation of non-shared clonotypes was less probable than generation of clonotypes shared by all four donors. A handful of donors had about 5% of their naive CD4 clonotypes in common.

Concerning this clone: The antigen remains undetermined.

The CD4+ fraction was divided into a CD45RA+ naive subset and a CD45RA-negative memory subset. The CDR3 consists of 14 residues. CDR1 is MDHEN, CDR2 SYDVKM, per germline. V lost 4 bases, J lost 1 base, and 11 bases lay in between. In the original workflow: ImmunoSEQ sequences covered only the junction and lacked quality scores; filtering therefore differed. Generated by immunoSEQ multiplex PCR, the TCRdb table keeps only in-frame clones and is missing some. D and trimming were read from the DNA, whereas the V and J calls and clone size are those reported in that table. The data contain some 2.3 million clones, approximately 93% of them seen just once; the ten biggest clones take up 0.39%.

The chain carries TRBV28 and TRBJ2-7, with no clear D. The sequence derives from a man younger than 35 in good health. Some clones in this sample may be carry-over from other donors' samples. The material sequenced was naive CD4+ T cells from PBMCs. Subset specified: CD45RA+ positively selected. The CDR3: CASSSPLESYEQYF. As DNA, the CDR3 is TGTGCCAGCAGTTCCCCATTGGAATCCTACGAGCAGTACTTC.